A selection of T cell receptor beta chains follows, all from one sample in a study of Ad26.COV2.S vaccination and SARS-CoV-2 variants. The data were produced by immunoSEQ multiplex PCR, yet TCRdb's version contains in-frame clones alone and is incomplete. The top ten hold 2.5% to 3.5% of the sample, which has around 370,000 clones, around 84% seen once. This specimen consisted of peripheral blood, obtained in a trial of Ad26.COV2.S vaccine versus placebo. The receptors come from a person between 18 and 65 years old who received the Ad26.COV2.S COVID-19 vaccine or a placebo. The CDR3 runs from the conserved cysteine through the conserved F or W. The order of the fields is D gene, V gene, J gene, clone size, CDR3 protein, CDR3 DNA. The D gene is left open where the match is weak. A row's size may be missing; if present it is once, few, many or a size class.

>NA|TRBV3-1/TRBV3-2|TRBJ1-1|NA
CASSQGSGTPREAFF
TGTGCCAGCAGCCAAGGTTCCGGGACACCGAGGGAAGCTTTCTTT
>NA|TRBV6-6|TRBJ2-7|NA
CASSTGSSYEQYF
TGTGCCAGCAGTACAGGGAGCTCCTACGAGCAGTACTTC
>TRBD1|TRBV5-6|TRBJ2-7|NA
CASSPDRAAYEQYF
TGTGCCAGCAGCCCCGACAGGGCGGCCTACGAGCAGTACTTC
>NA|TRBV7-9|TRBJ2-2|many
CASSSTDGLLNTGELFF
TGTGCCAGCAGCTCAACCGACGGACTATTGAACACCGGGGAGCTGTTTTTT
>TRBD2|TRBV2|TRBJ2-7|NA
CASSWTSGGFYEQYF
TGTGCCAGCAGTTGGACTAGCGGGGGGTTCTACGAGCAGTACTTC
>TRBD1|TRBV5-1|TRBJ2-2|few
CASSPGQAANTGELFF
TGCGCCAGCAGCCCGGGACAGGCCGCTAACACCGGGGAGCTGTTTTTT
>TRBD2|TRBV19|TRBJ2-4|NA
CASSIRDYTKNIQYF
TGTGCCAGTAGTATCCGGGACTACACCAAAAACATTCAGTACTTC
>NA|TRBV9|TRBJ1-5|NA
CASSVQDTYQPQHF
TGTGCCAGCAGCGTACAAGACACGTATCAGCCCCAGCATTTT
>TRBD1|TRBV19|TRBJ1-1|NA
CASSMRDRGNTEAFF
TGTGCCAGTAGTATGAGGGACAGGGGGAACACTGAAGCTTTCTTT
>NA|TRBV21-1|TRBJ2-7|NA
CASSTQTGISYEQYF
TGTGCCAGCAGCACCCAGACAGGGATCTCCTACGAGCAGTACTTC
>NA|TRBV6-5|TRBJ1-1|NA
CASSYLATGGTEAFF
TGTGCCAGCAGTTACCTTGCGACAGGTGGGACTGAAGCTTTCTTT
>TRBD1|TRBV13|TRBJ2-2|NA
CASSSGQGAGELFF
TGTGCCAGCAGCTCCGGACAGGGGGCCGGGGAGCTGTTTTTT
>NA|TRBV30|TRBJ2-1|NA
CAWSVIYEQFF
TGTGCCTGGAGTGTTATCTATGAGCAGTTCTTC
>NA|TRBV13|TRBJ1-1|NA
CASSLGDKKAFF
TGTGCCAGCAGCTTAGGGGACAAGAAAGCTTTCTTT
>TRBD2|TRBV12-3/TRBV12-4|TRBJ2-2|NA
CASNSGRAGELFF
TGTGCCAGCAATTCGGGGAGGGCCGGGGAGCTGTTTTTT
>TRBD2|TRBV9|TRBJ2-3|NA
CASSVGGRGTDTQYF
TGTGCCAGCAGCGTAGGCGGGAGGGGCACAGATACGCAGTATTTT
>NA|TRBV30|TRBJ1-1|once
CAGGDTYTEAFF
TGTGCCGGAGGGGACACCTACACTGAAGCTTTCTTT
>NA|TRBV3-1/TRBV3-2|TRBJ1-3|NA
CASSLRASGNTIYF
TGTGCCAGCAGCCTCAGGGCCTCTGGAAACACCATATATTTT
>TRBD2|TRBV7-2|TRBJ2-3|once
CASSLMATSGGTSTDTQYF
TGTGCCAGCAGCTTAATGGCGACTAGCGGGGGGACTAGCACAGATACGCAGTATTTT
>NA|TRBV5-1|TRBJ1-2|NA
CASSSDPGGYTF
TGCGCCAGCAGCTCGGACCCGGGTGGCTACACCTTC
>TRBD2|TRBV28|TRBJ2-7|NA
CASSFPLAGSSYEQYF
TGTGCCAGCAGTTTTCCCCTAGCGGGGAGCTCCTACGAGCAGTACTTC
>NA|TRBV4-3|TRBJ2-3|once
CASSQDNDGATDTQYF
TGCGCCAGCAGCCAAGATAACGACGGAGCCACAGATACGCAGTATTTT
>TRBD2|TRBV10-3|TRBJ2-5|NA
CAISEGVAGGVGETQYF
TGTGCCATCAGTGAAGGGGTAGCGGGAGGGGTGGGAGAGACCCAGTACTTC
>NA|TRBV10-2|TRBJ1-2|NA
CASSADHNGYTF
TGCGCCAGCAGTGCGGACCACAATGGCTACACCTTC
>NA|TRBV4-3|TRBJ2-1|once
CASSRVGVDEQFF
TGCGCCAGCAGCCGGGTAGGGGTCGATGAGCAGTTCTTC
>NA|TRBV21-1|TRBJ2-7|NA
CASQTGPYEQYF
TGTGCCAGCCAGACAGGGCCCTACGAGCAGTACTTC
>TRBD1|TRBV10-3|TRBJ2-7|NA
CAISEGQGATHEQYF
TGTGCCATCAGTGAGGGACAGGGGGCGACCCACGAGCAGTACTTC
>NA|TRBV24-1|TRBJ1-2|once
CATSDQTGAGYTF
TGTGCCACCAGTGATCAAACAGGAGCCGGCTACACCTTC
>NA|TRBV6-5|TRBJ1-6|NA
CASSYFRFNSPPHF
TGTGCCAGCAGTTACTTCCGGTTTAATTCACCCCCCCACTTT
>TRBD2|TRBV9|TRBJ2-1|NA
CASSGGTSGRLNEQFF
TGTGCCAGCAGCGGTGGGACTAGCGGGAGACTCAATGAGCAGTTCTTC
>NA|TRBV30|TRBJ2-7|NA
CAWRDRGGPYEQYF
TGTGCCTGGAGGGATCGCGGCGGTCCCTACGAGCAGTACTTC
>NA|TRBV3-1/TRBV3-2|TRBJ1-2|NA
CASSHARGGYTF
TGTGCCAGCAGCCATGCCCGGGGGGGCTACACCTTC
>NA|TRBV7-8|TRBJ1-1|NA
CASSLVIGEGAFF
TGTGCCAGCAGCTTAGTAATCGGGGAAGGAGCTTTCTTT
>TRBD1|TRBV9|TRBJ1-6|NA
CASSVGQGYSPLHF
TGTGCCAGCAGCGTAGGACAGGGGTATTCACCCCTCCACTTT
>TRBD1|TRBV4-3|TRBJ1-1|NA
CASSQDRDSWTEAFF
TGCGCCAGCAGCCAAGATAGGGACAGTTGGACTGAAGCTTTCTTT
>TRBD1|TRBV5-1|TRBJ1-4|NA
CASSVGQGPTTGDEKLFF
TGCGCCAGCAGCGTGGGACAGGGTCCAACAACGGGGGATGAAAAACTGTTTTTT
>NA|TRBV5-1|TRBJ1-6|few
CASSHDGNSPLHF
TGCGCCAGCAGTCATGACGGGAATTCACCCCTCCACTTT
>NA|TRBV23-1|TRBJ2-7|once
CASSHTTGRRLYEQYF
TGCGCCAGCAGTCATACAACAGGGAGGAGGCTATACGAGCAGTACTTC
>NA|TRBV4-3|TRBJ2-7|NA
CASSQGVTVGYEQYF
TGCGCCAGCAGCCAAGGGGTGACAGTCGGTTACGAGCAGTACTTC
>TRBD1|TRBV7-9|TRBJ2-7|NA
CASSLRTGAYEQYF
TGTGCCAGCAGCCTGAGGACAGGGGCGTACGAGCAGTACTTC
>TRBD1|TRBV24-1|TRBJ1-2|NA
CATLTGAKSLNGYTF
TGTGCCACCCTGACAGGGGCCAAAAGTTTGAATGGCTACACCTTC
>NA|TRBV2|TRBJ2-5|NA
CASSYRVEETQYF
TGTGCCAGCAGTTACAGGGTTGAAGAGACCCAGTACTTC
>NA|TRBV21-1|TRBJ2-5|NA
CASSKGNYVTQYF
TGTGCCAGCAGCAAAGGGAACTACGTGACCCAGTACTTC
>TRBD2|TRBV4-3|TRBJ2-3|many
CASSQGASGSTDTQYF
TGCGCCAGCAGCCAAGGGGCTAGCGGAAGCACAGATACGCAGTATTTT
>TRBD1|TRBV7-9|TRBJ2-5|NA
CASSVSGQGQETQYF
TGTGCCAGCAGCGTCTCGGGACAGGGCCAAGAGACCCAGTACTTC
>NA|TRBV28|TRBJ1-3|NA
CASSPPPSGNTIYF
TGTGCCAGCAGTCCCCCCCCTTCTGGAAACACCATATATTTT
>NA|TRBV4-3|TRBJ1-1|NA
CASSQEGAVGPQTNTEAFF
TGCGCCAGCAGCCAAGAGGGGGCTGTGGGGCCCCAAACGAACACTGAAGCTTTCTTT
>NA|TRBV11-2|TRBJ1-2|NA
CASSSRGSGLANYGYTF
TGTGCCAGCAGCTCCCGAGGTTCAGGGTTAGCTAACTATGGCTACACCTTC
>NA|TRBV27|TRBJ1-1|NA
CASRFQMNTEAFF
TGTGCCAGCAGATTTCAAATGAACACTGAAGCTTTCTTT
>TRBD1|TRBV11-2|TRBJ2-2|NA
CASSLSRDRGTGELFF
TGTGCCAGCAGCTTAAGCCGGGACAGGGGAACCGGGGAGCTGTTTTTT
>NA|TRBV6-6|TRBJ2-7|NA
CASSPGRSLPPEQYF
TGTGCCAGCAGTCCAGGACGTTCTCTCCCCCCCGAGCAGTACTTC
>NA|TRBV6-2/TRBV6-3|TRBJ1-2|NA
CASSYSGPNYGYTF
TGTGCCAGCAGTTACTCTGGGCCGAACTATGGCTACACCTTC
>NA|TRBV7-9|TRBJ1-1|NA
CASSFERYGAVNTEAFF
TGTGCCAGCAGCTTTGAGAGGTATGGGGCCGTGAACACTGAAGCTTTCTTT
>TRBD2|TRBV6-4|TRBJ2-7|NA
CASSDSETSREQYF
TGTGCCAGCAGTGACTCGGAGACTAGCCGGGAGCAGTACTTC
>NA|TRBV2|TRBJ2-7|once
CASSDLAGSDEQYF
TGTGCCAGCAGTGACCTAGCCGGGTCGGACGAGCAGTACTTC
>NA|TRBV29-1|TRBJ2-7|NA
CSVARTEYEQYF
TGCAGCGTTGCCCGGACAGAGTACGAGCAGTACTTC
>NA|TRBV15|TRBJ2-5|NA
CATSREGVYRAQETQYF
TGTGCCACCAGCAGAGAAGGTGTGTACAGGGCTCAAGAGACCCAGTACTTC